This T cell receptor (beta chain) was sequenced in a study of T-cell reconstitution after alpha-beta-depleted transplantation in children. This clonotype was found many times. What it binds is unknown. Unique molecular identifiers were incorporated during preparation of the TCRbeta library. TCRdb reprocessed the PCR reads via MiXCR and lists one record per CDR3 protein. The table lists about 27,000 distinct CDR3 sequences, under 7% of them singletons, with about 7% in the top ten. CDR1 and CDR2 from the germline V gene are SGHDT and YYEEEE. The CDR3 length is 13 residues. The V end was cut by 0 bases, the J end by 8 bases, with 11 bases between. Whole-study results and caveats: Some patients showed high day-60 TCRbeta diversity, which derived from surviving recipient T cells and thymic progenitors.

The chain uses TRBV5-6 and TRBJ1-2, with a possible D match to TRBD1 (6 bases). The starting material was PBMCs, mostly from graft donor cells, obtained 180 days after TCRalphabeta/CD19-depleted stem cell transplant. The receptor was isolated from a male patient between 10 and 17 years old who had a stem cell transplant for acute myeloid leukemia, so the T cells may come from the graft donor. The CDR3 spells CASSLAGGHGYTF. CDR3 nucleotide sequence: TGTGCCAGCAGCTTGGCGGGGGGCCACGGCTACACCTTC.